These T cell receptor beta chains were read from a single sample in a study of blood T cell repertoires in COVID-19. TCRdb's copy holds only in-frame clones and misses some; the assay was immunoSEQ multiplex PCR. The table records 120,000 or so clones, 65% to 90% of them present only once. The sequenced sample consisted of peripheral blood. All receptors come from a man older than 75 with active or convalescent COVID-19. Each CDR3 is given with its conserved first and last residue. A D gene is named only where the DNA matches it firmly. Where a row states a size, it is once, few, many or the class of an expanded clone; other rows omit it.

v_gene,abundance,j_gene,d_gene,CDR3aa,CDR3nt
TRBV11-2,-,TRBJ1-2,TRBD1,CASSLVQGAGTF,TGTGCCAGCAGCTTAGTCCAGGGGGCCGGGACCTTC
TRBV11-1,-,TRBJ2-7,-,CASSPFGSAAYEQYF,TGTGCCAGCAGCCCCTTCGGTTCTGCCGCCTACGAGCAGTACTTC
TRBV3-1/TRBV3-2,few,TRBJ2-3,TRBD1,CASSQIQGGRGDTQYF,TGTGCCAGCAGCCAAATACAGGGGGGAAGGGGAGATACGCAGTATTTT
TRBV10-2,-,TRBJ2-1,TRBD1,CASSRTGNYNEQFF,TGCGCCAGCAGTCGGACAGGAAACTACAATGAGCAGTTCTTC
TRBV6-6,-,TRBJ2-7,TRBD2,CASSNSGGQSEQYF,TGTGCCAGCAGCAATAGCGGGGGGCAATCGGAGCAGTACTTC
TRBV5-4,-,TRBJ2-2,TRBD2,CASSLIGRLVTSGNTGELFF,TGTGCCAGCAGCTTAATAGGTCGGTTGGTGACTAGCGGGAACACCGGGGAGCTGTTTTTT
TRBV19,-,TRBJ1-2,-,CASSVGHQGYTF,TGTGCCAGTAGTGTCGGACACCAGGGCTACACCTTC
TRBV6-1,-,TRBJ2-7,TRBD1,CASSEGQANDYEQYF,TGTGCCAGCAGTGAGGGACAGGCGAATGACTACGAGCAGTACTTC
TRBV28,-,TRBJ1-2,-,CASSFRPTAYGYTF,TGTGCCAGCAGTTTTCGTCCTACAGCCTATGGCTACACCTTC
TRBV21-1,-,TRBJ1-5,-,CASSPRDRAQRRHF,TGTGCCAGCAGCCCCCGGGACAGGGCCCAGCGTAGGCATTTT
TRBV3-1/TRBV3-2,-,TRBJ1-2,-,CASSQAQGSYGYTF,TGTGCCAGCAGCCAAGCTCAGGGAAGCTATGGCTACACCTTC
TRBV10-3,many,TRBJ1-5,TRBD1,CAISLGQGEQPQHF,TGTGCCATCAGTTTAGGACAGGGGGAACAGCCCCAGCATTTT
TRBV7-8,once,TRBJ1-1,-,CASSPVNTEAFF,TGTGCCAGCAGCCCAGTGAACACTGAAGCTTTCTTT
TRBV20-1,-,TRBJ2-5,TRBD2,CSAFFSGAQYF,TGCAGTGCCTTCTTTAGCGGGGCCCAGTACTTC
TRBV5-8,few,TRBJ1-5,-,CASSLGRETQPQHF,TGTGCCAGCAGCCTAGGACGGGAAACTCAGCCCCAGCATTTT
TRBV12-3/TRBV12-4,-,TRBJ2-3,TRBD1,CASTAGGTHTQYF,TGTGCCAGCACCGCAGGGGGAACACATACGCAGTATTTT
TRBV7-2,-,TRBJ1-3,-,CASSPQLFSGNTIYF,TGTGCCAGCAGCCCACAGCTTTTCTCTGGAAACACCATATATTTT
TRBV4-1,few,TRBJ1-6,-,CASSQDPRGRGSPLHF,TGCGCCAGCAGCCAAGATCCAAGAGGGCGAGGCTCACCCCTCCACTTT
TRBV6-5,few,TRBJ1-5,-,CASSYSRSQPQHF,TGTGCCAGCAGTTACTCGAGGTCCCAGCCCCAGCATTTT
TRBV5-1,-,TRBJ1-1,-,CASSHERGTEAFF,TGCGCCAGCAGCCACGAGAGAGGCACTGAAGCTTTCTTT
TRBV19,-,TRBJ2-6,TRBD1,CASSPRTGNVLTF,TGTGCCAGTAGCCCCAGGACAGGAAACGTCCTGACTTTC
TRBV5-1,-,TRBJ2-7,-,CASSLREYEQYF,TGCGCCAGCAGCTTAAGGGAGTACGAGCAGTACTTC
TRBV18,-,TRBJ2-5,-,CASSPELEVLGTQYF,TGTGCCAGCTCACCGGAACTAGAAGTTTTGGGGACCCAGTACTTC
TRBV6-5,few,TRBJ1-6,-,CASSRGQAYNSPLHF,TGTGCCAGCAGTCGGGGTCAGGCCTATAATTCACCCCTCCACTTT
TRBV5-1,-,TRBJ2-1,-,CASTPRSPTVNEQFF,TGCGCCAGCACTCCAAGGAGTCCGACGGTCAATGAGCAGTTCTTC
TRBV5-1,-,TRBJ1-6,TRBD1,CASTVDRDNSPLHF,TGCGCCAGCACCGTCGACAGGGATAATTCACCCCTCCACTTT
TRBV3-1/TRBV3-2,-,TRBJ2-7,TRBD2,CASKPSGRVYEQYF,TGTGCCAGCAAACCTAGCGGGAGGGTTTACGAGCAGTACTTC
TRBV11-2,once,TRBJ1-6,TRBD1,CASSLEGANNSPLHF,TGTGCCAGCAGCCTGGAGGGGGCAAATAATTCACCCCTCCACTTT
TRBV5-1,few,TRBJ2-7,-,CASSFRGRAYEQYF,TGCGCCAGCAGCTTCCGAGGCAGGGCCTACGAGCAGTACTTC
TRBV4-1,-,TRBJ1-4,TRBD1,CASSQPIRGQGWLNEKLFF,TGCGCCAGCAGCCAACCCATACGGGGACAGGGGTGGTTAAATGAAAAACTGTTTTTT
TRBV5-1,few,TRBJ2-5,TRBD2,CASSLDGGRAVETQYF,TGCGCCAGCAGCTTGGACGGCGGGAGGGCCGTGGAGACCCAGTACTTC
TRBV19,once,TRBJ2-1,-,CASSIHTGSSYNEQFF,TGTGCCAGTAGTATTCACACAGGGAGCTCCTACAATGAGCAGTTCTTC
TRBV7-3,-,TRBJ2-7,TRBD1,CAKPTGLSYEQYF,TGTGCCAAACCGACAGGGCTCTCCTACGAGCAGTACTTC
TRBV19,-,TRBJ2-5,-,CASSINKRGGRETQYF,TGTGCCAGTAGTATAAACAAGAGGGGGGGCCGGGAGACCCAGTACTTC
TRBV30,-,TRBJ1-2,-,CAWSKGGYGYTF,TGTGCCTGGAGCAAAGGGGGTTATGGCTACACCTTC
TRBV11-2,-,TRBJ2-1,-,CASSSSGSYNEQFF,TGTGCCAGCAGCTCGAGCGGCTCCTACAATGAGCAGTTCTTC
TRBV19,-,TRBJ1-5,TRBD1,CASNTGTDNQPQHF,TGTGCCAGTAACACCGGGACAGACAATCAGCCCCAGCATTTT
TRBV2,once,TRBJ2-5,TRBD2,CASSEAASGGTWETQYF,TGTGCCAGCAGTGAAGCGGCTAGCGGGGGTACCTGGGAGACCCAGTACTTC
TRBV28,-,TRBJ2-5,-,CASSFTSLGETQYF,TGTGCCAGCAGTTTCACCAGCCTCGGGGAGACCCAGTACTTC
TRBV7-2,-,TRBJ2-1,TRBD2,CASSLDFSGEVRDEQFF,TGTGCCAGCAGCTTGGATTTTAGCGGGGAGGTGAGGGACGAGCAGTTCTTC
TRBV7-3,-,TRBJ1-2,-,CASSLTGDYGYTF,TGTGCCAGCAGCTTAACAGGGGACTATGGCTACACCTTC
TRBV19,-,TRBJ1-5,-,CASSIDRGRAMGGQPQHF,TGTGCCAGTAGTATAGATCGAGGCCGGGCGATGGGGGGTCAGCCCCAGCATTTT
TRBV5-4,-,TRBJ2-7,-,CASSISGGAVYDEQYF,TGTGCCAGCAGCATATCCGGGGGTGCGGTGTACGACGAGCAGTACTTC
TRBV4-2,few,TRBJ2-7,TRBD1,CASSQLLGQGREQYF,TGTGCCAGCAGCCAACTCCTCGGACAGGGGCGCGAGCAGTACTTC
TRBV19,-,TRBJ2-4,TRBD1,CASSGTGGGKNIQYF,TGTGCCAGTAGTGGAACAGGGGGCGGCAAAAACATTCAGTACTTC
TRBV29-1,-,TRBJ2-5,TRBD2,CSVEDLGAGGRETQYF,TGCAGCGTTGAAGATCTGGGGGCGGGGGGGCGAGAGACCCAGTACTTC
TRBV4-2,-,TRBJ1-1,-,CASSLGGDTEAFF,TGTGCCAGCAGCCTCGGAGGGGACACTGAAGCTTTCTTT
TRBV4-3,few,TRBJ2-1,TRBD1,CASSQDHSRGPRGEQFF,TGCGCCAGCAGCCAAGATCATAGCAGGGGGCCCAGGGGTGAGCAGTTCTTC
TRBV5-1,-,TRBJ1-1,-,CASSFTPGAEAFF,TGCGCCAGCAGCTTCACCCCGGGGGCTGAAGCTTTCTTT